This T cell receptor beta chain originates from a study of Ad26.COV2.S vaccination and SARS-CoV-2 variants. Study in general: Ad26.COV2.S was injected intramuscularly once or twice, 56 days apart. Regarding the study as a whole: Substantial breadth was reportedly displayed by spike-specific CD8+ and CD4+ T cell responses after vaccination. Estimates derived from TCR breadth and depth analyses may have underestimated total T cell responses.

Documented treatment: some 20 received Ad26.COV2.S at low or high dose, single or two shots; 5 received placebo; per-sample allocation not given. Sampling took place 63 days after the first vaccine or placebo injection. Participants' vaccine, an Ad26 vector, delivered Wuhan-strain SARS-CoV-2 spike. Notes on this clone: Its antigen is undetermined.

The germline V and J ends were trimmed by 3 bases and 5 bases, with 13 bases remaining between them. In germline, CDR1 is MNHEY, CDR2 SVGEGT. The CDR3 sequence is 14 residues long. The table came from immunoSEQ multiplex PCR; TCRdb's copy has only in-frame clones and leaves some out. The sample yields some 450,000 clones, about 90% seen once. Here the sequenced sample was peripheral blood, taken in a trial of Ad26.COV2.S vaccine versus placebo. This sequence joins TRBV6-2 or TRBV6-3 and TRBJ2-5; D is possibly TRBD1 or TRBD2 (5 bases each). This TCR came from a person between 18 and 59 years old who received the Ad26.COV2.S COVID-19 vaccine or a placebo. CDR3 coding DNA: TGTGCCAGCAGTTATGGGGACGACTGGGAGACCCAGTACTTC. It is translated as CASSYGDDWETQYF.